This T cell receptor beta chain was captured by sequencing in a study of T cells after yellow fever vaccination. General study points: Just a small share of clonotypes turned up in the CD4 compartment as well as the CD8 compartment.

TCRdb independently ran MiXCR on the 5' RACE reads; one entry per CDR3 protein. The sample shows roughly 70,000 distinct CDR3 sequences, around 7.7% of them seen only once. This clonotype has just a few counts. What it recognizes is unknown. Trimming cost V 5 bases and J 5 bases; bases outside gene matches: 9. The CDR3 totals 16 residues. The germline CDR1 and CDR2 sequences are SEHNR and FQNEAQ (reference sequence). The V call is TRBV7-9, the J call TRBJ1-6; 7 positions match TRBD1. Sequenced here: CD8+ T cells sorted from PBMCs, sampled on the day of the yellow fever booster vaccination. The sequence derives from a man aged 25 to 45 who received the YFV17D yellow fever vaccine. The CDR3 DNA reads TGTGCCAGCAGCCTAACGCGACAGGGTAATAATTCACCCCTCCACTTT. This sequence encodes CASSLTRQGNNSPLHF. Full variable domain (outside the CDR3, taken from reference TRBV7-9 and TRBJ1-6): DTGVSQNPRHKITKRGQNVTFRCDPISEHNRLYWYRQTLGQGPEFLTYFQNEAQLEKSRLLSDRFSAERPKGSFSTLEIQRTEQGDSAMYLCASSLTRQGNNSPLHFGNGTRLTVT.